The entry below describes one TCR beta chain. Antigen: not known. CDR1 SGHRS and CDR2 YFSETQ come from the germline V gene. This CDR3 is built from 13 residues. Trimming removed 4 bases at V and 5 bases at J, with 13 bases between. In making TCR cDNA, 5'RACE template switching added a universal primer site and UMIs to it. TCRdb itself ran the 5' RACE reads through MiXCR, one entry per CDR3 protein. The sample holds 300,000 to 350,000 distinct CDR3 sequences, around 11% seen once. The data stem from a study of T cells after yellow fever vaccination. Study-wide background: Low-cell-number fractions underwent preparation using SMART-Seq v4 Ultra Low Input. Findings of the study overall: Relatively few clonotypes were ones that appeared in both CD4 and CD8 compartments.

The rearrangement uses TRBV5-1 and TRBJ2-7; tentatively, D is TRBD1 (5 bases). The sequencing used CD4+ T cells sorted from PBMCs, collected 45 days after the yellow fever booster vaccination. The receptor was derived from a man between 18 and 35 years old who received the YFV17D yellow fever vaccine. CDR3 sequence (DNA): TGCGCCAGCAGCCTCAGGGCCTTCGACGAGCAGTACTTC. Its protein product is CASSLRAFDEQYF.